In this sample, the clone carrying this TCR beta chain turned up many times. cDNA was made from about 510 ng RNA using alpha and beta constant primers. Each of the alpha and beta chains got its own library through chain-specific third strand synthesis with indices. TCRdb redid the calling of the 5' RACE reads with MiXCR, one entry per CDR3 protein. The sample yields roughly 9,300 distinct CDR3 sequences, roughly a tenth seen once. These data come from a study of HIV-infected patients and healthy controls. Whole blood was used without fractionation, so all unsorted peripheral T cells were included. CDR1 SGHTA and CDR2 FQGTGA come from the germline V gene. The CDR3 loop spans 13 amino acids. V was clipped by 3 bases and J by 0 bases, with 5 bases between them.

The material was blood, obtained before antiretroviral therapy. The genes are TRBV7-3 and TRBJ1-1; D gene uncertain. The clonotype comes from an adult with HIV infection. The CDR3 DNA follows: TGTGCCAGCAGCTTCGCTATGAACACTGAAGCTTTCTTT. Translating gives CASSFAMNTEAFF.